This TCR beta chain was documented in a study of blood T cell repertoires in COVID-19. Sequenced by immunoSEQ multiplex PCR; TCRdb stores in-frame clones only, minus some. Among 35,000 to 45,000 clones listed, around 90% were seen once. This CDR3 comprises 13 residues. After removal of 6 bases from V and 8 bases from J, the junction contained 8 bases not matched to a gene. CDR1 is SQVTM and CDR2 is ANQGSEA in the germline V gene. The sequenced material came from peripheral blood. The source is a man aged 50 or older with COVID-19, enrolled during active disease. V is TRBV29-1 and J is TRBJ1-1; 11 nucleotides match TRBD1. The CDR3, as DNA: TGCAGCGTCCGGACAGGGGGCATATACGAAGCTTTCTTT. Amino acids: CSVRTGGIYEAFF.